This is a list of T cell receptor beta chains from one sample in a study of regulatory T cells in long-lasting Graves disease. TCRdb redid the calling of the multiplex PCR reads with MiXCR, one entry per CDR3 protein. The top ten clones hold 10% of a sample with about 540,000 distinct CDR3 sequences, about 13% of them seen once. These same data were also listed under a study on T cells in Graves' hyperthyroidism and ophthalmopathy.

The specimen comprised peripheral blood mononuclear cells (PBMCs), sampled at new diagnosis, from a patient treated with antithyroid drugs. The source is a young man with Graves disease. Both conserved end residues are part of each CDR3. A D gene is named only where the DNA matches it firmly. Clone size appears in some rows only: once, few, many, or a class for an expanded clone.

v_call	d_call	clone_size	j_call	cdr3_aa	cdr3_nt
TRBV4-1	TRBD2	many	TRBJ2-7	CASSQVYAGGPSSYEQYF	TGCGCCAGCAGCCAAGTCTACGCGGGAGGGCCTAGCTCCTACGAGCAGTACTTC
TRBV11-2	TRBD1	many	TRBJ2-1	CASSQGTGLKNEQFF	TGTGCCAGCAGCCAGGGGACAGGGCTAAAGAATGAGCAGTTCTTC
TRBV19	TRBD1	NA	TRBJ2-7	CASSIVQGAPYEQYF	TGTGCCAGTAGTATCGTTCAGGGGGCGCCCTACGAGCAGTACTTC
TRBV24-1	TRBD2	many	TRBJ2-1	CATSEGLAGVRNEQFF	TGTGCCACCAGTGAAGGACTAGCGGGAGTTAGGAATGAGCAGTTCTTC
TRBV7-2	NA	few	TRBJ1-2	CASSPIRAKGYTF	TGTGCCAGCAGCCCAATCCGGGCAAAAGGCTACACCTTC
TRBV25-1	NA	NA	TRBJ2-2	CASSRPDGNTGELFF	TGTGCCAGCTCCCGTCCGGACGGGAACACCGGGGAGCTGTTTTTT
TRBV5-6	NA	many	TRBJ2-5	CASSPGGAPETQYF	TGTGCCAGCAGCCCCGGCGGGGCCCCAGAGACCCAGTACTTC
TRBV6-1	TRBD2	few	TRBJ2-7	CASSRGGSGSDEQYF	TGTGCCAGCAGTCGCGGGGGCAGCGGGAGCGACGAGCAGTACTTC
TRBV5-1	TRBD2	many	TRBJ2-7	CASSLRERENNEQYF	TGCGCCAGCAGCTTGAGAGAGCGGGAGAACAACGAGCAGTACTTC
TRBV27	NA	many	TRBJ2-7	CASSQRGHRESEQYF	TGTGCCAGCAGCCAACGGGGACACCGGGAGAGCGAGCAGTACTTC
TRBV29-1	NA	many	TRBJ2-3	CSAQRQSTDTQYF	TGCAGCGCCCAAAGACAGAGCACAGATACGCAGTATTTT
TRBV7-6	TRBD1	many	TRBJ1-1	CASSLRAGGNRNTEAFF	TGTGCCAGCAGCTTAAGGGCAGGGGGCAATAGGAACACTGAAGCTTTCTTT